Each of the 6 T cell receptor beta chains below was sequenced from the same sample in a study of blood T cell repertoires in COVID-19. The table came from immunoSEQ multiplex PCR; TCRdb's copy has only in-frame clones and leaves some out. The sample has more than 100,000 clones, roughly 84% seen once; the top ten hold approximately 3.5%. The specimen was PBMCs or T cells enriched from blood (not recorded which). Receptors were obtained from a woman aged 25-40 years who had recovered from COVID-19.

The CDR3 coding sequence is TGTGCCAGCAGTCAGGGGGGTACGCAGTATTTT. Residues: CASSQGGTQYF. The chain couples TRBV12-3 or TRBV12-4 to TRBJ2-3; weak D call: TRBD1 (7 bases). V was pared by 5 bases and J by 8 bases, with 8 bases between. This CDR3 region has 11 residues.

V gene TRBV2 combines with J gene TRBJ1-3; D gene unclear. The CDR3 spans 13 residues. Trimming took 6 bases from V and 1 from J, leaving 7 bases between them. Germline CDR1 reads SNHLY; CDR2 reads FYNNEI. Here the CDR3 reads CASRRRSGNTIYF. In DNA, the CDR3 is TGTGCCAGCAGACGCAGATCTGGAAACACCATATATTTT.

This clone was counted a single time. The gene calls are TRBV5-8 and TRBJ1-5; the D is unclear. Per the germline V gene, CDR1 is SGHTS and CDR2 is YDEGEE. There are 16 residues in the CDR3. V shed 0 bases and J shed 1 base, with 11 bases lying between them. The CDR3: CASSLGQRLSNQPQHF. In DNA, the CDR3 is TGTGCCAGCAGCTTGGGACAACGGCTCAGCAATCAGCCCCAGCATTTT.

The chain recombines TRBV30 with TRBJ2-7; 9 nucleotides agree with TRBD2. The V and J ends lost 2 bases and 4 bases, in that order; junction bases with no gene match: 9. Germline CDR1 and CDR2: GTSNPN and SVGIG (reference sequence). This CDR3 spans 15 amino acids. The CDR3 DNA is TGTGCCTGGAGTAGGGGGGGACTAGCCGGTTACGAGCAGTACTTC. This encodes CAWSRGGLAGYEQYF.

The chain combines TRBV4-3 with TRBJ2-7; 8 bases are shared with TRBD1. Germline V gives CDR1 LGHNA, CDR2 YSLEER. After removal of 1 base from V and 5 bases from J, the junction contained 16 bases not matched to a gene. The CDR3 spans 18 residues. Here the CDR3 DNA reads TGCGCCAGCAGCCAAGGGTGGACAGGGTTCGGGGGAAGAAACGAGCAGTACTTC. It encodes CASSQGWTGFGGRNEQYF.

The chain carries TRBV6-5 and TRBJ1-5; 8 nucleotides line up with TRBD1. Germline values: CDR1 MNHEY, CDR2 SVGAGI. CDR3 length equals 14 residues. V lost 5 bases and J lost 7; bases outside the gene matches: 7. The CDR3 nucleotides read TGTGCCAGCAGTACCACAGGGGGTGGGCAGCCCCAGCATTTT. Protein: CASSTTGGGQPQHF.